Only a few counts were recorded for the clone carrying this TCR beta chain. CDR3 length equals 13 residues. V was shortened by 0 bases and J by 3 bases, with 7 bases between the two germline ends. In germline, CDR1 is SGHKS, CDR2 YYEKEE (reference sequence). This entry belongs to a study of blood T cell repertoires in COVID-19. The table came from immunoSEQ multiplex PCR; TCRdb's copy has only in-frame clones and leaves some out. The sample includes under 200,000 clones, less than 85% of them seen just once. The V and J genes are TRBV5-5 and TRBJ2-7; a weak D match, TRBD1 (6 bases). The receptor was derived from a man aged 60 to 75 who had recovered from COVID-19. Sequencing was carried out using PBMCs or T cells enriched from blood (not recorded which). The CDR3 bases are TGTGCCAGCAGCTTGGTACAGGGCTACGAGCAGTACTTC. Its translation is CASSLVQGYEQYF.